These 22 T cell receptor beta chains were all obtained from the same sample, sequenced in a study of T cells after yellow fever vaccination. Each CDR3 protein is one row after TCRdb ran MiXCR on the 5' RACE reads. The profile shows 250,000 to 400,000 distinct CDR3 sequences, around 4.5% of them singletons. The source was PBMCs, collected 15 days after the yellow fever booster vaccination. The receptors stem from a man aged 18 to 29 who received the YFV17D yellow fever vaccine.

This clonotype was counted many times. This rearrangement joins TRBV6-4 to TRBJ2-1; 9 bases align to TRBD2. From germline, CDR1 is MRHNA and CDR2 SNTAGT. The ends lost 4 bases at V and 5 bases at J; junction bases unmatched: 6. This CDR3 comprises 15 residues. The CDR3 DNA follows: TGTGCCAGCAGTGCCCTCGCTAGCGGGGACAATGAGCAGTTCTTC. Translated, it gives CASSALASGDNEQFF.

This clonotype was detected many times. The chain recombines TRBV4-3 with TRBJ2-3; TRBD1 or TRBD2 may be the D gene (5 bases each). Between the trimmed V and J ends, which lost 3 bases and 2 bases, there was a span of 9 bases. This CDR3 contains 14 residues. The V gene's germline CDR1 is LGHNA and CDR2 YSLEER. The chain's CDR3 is CASSHGGFTDTQYF. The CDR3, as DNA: TGCGCCAGCAGCCATGGGGGTTTCACAGATACGCAGTATTTT.

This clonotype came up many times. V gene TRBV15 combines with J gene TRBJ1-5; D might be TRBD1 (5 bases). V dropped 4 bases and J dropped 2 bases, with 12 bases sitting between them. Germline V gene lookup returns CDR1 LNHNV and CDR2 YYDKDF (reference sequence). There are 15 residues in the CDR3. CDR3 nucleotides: TGTGCCACCAGCAACCCTGGGGGGGGCAATCAGCCCCAGCATTTT. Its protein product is CATSNPGGGNQPQHF.

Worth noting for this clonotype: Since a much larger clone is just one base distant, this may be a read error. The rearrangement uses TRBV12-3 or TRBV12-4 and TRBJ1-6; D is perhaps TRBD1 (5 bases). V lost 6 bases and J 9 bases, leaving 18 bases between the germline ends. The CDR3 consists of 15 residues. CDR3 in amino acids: CASSLRSGATSPLHF. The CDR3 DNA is TGTGCCAGCAGCTTACGGAGTGGGGCAACTTCACCCCTCCACTTT.

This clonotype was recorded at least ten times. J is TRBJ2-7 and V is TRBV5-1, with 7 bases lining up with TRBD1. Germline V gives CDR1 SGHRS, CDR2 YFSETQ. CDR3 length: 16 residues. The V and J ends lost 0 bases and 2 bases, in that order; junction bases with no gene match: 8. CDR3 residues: CASSLVGDRGAYEQYV. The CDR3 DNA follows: TGCGCCAGCAGCTTGGTAGGGGACAGAGGGGCCTACGAGCAGTACGTC.

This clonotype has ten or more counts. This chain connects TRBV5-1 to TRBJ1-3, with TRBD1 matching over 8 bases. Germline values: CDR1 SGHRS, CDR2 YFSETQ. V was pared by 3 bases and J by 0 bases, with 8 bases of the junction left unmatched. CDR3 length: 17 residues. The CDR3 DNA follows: TGCGCCAGCAGCTCCGGGACAGGAGGCCTCTCTGGAAACACCATATATTTT. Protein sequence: CASSSGTGGLSGNTIYF.

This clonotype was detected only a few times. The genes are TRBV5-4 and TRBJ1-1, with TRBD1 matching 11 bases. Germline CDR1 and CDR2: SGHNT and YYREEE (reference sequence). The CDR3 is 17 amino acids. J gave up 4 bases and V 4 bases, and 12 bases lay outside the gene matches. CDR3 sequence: CASSRAGTGGLGTEAFF. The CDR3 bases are TGTGCCAGCAGCCGCGCCGGGACAGGGGGTTTGGGCACTGAAGCTTTCTTT.

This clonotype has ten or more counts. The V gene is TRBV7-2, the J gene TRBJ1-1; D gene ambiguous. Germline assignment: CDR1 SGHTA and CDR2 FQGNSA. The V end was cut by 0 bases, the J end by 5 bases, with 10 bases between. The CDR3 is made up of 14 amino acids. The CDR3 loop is CASSLAVQRTEAFF. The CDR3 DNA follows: TGTGCCAGCAGCTTAGCGGTTCAGCGGACTGAAGCTTTCTTT.

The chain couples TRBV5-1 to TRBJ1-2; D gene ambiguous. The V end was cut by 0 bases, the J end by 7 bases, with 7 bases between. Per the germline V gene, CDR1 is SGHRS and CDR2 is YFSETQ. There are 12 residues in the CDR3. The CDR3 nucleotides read TGCGCCAGCAGCTTGGTGCTGGGTGGCTACACCTTC. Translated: CASSLVLGGYTF.

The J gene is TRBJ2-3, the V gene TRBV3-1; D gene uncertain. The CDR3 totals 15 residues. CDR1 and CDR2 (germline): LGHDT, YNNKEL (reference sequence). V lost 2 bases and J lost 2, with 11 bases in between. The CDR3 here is CASSQTAAFTDTQYF. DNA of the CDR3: TGTGCCAGCAGCCAAACCGCAGCCTTCACAGATACGCAGTATTTT.

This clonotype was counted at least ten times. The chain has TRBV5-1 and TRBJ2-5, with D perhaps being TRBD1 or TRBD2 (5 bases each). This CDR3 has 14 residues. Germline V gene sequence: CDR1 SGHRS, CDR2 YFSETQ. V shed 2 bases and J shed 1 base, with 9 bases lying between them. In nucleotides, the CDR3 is TGCGCCAGCAGCTTACTGGGGACCCAAGAGACCCAGTACTTC. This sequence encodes CASSLLGTQETQYF.

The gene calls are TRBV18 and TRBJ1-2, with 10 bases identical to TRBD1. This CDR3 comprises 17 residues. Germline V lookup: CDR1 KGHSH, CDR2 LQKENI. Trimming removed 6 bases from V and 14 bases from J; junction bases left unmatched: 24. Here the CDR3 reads CASSLMTGTGDFMVSTF. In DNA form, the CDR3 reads TGTGCCAGCTCGCTGATGACCGGGACAGGGGACTTCATGGTGTCAACCTTC.

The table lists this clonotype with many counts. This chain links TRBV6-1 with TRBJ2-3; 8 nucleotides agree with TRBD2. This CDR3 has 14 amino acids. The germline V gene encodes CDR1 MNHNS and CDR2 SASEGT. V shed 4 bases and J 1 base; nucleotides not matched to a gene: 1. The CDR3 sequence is CASSAGGGTDTQYF. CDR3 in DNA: TGTGCCAGCAGTGCGGGGGGGGGCACAGATACGCAGTATTTT.

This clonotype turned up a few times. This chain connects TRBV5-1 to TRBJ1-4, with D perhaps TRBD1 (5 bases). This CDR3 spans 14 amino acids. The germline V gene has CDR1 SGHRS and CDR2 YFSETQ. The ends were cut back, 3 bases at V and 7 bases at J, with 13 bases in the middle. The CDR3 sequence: CASSSGTKGEKLFF. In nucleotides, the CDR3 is TGCGCCAGCAGCTCCGGGACCAAAGGTGAAAAACTGTTTTTT.

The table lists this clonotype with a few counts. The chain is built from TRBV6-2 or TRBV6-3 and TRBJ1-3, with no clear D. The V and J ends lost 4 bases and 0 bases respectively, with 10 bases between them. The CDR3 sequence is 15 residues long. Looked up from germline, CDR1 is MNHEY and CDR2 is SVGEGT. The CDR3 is CASSFGLFSGNTIYF. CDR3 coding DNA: TGTGCCAGCAGTTTCGGACTGTTCTCTGGAAACACCATATATTTT.

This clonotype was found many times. The CDR3 DNA is TGTGCCACCAGTGAATCCGATACGCAGTATTTT. Translation: CATSESDTQYF. The chain has TRBV24-1 and TRBJ2-3; D is ambiguous. Germline CDR1 KGHDR, CDR2 SFDVKD. The length of the CDR3 is 11 residues. Trimming removed 4 bases from V and 6 bases from J, with 4 bases in between.

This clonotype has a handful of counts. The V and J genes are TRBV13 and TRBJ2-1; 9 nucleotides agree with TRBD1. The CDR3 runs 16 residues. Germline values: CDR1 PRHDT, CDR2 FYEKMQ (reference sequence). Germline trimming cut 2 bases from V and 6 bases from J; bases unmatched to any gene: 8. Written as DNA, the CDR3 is TGTGCCAGCAGCTTATTGGGGACAGGGCCCCTCAATGAGCAGTTCTTC. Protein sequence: CASSLLGTGPLNEQFF.

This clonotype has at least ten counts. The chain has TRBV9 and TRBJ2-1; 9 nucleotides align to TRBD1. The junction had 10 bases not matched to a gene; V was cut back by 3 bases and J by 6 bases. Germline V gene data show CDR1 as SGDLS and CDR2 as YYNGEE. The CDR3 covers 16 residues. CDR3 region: CASSADSGTGINEQFF. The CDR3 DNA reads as TGTGCCAGCAGCGCTGACTCCGGGACAGGGATCAATGAGCAGTTCTTC.

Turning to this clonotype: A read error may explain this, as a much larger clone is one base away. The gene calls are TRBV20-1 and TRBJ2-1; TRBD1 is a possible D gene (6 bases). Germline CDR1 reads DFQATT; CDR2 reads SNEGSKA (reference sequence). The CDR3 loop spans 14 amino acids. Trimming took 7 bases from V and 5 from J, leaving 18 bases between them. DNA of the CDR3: TGCAGTGGTAGGCAGGGGCGTAGGGACAATGAGCAGTTCTTC. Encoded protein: CSGRQGRRDNEQFF.

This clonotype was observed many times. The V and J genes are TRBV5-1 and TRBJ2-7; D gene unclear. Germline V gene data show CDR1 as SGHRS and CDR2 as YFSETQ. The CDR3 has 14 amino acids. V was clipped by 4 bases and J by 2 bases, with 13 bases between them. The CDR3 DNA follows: TGCGCCAGCAGCAGTTTTCCGGGCCCCTACGAGCAGTACGTC. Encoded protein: CASSSFPGPYEQYV.

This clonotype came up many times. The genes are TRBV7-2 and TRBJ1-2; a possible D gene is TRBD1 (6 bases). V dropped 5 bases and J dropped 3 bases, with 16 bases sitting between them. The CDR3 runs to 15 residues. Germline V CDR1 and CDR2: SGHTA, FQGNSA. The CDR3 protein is CASSPLQGGDYGYTF. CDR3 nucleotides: TGTGCCAGCAGCCCGCTACAGGGTGGGGACTATGGCTACACCTTC.

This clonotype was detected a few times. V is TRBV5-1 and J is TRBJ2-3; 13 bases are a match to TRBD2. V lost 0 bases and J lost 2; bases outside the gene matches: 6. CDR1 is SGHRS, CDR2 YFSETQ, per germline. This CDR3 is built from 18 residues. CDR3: CASSLAGTSGAITDTQYF. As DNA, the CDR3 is TGCGCCAGCAGCTTGGCCGGGACTAGCGGGGCGATCACAGATACGCAGTATTTT.